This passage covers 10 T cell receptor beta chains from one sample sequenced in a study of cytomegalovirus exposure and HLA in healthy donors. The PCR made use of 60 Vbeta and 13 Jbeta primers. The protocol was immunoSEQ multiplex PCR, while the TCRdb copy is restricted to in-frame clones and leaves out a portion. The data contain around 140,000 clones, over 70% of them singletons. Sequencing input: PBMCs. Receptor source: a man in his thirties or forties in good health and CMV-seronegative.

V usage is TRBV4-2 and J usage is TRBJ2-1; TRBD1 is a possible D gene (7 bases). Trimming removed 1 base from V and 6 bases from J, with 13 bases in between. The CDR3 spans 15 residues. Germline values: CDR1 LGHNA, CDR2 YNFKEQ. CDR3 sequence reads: CASSQGRGPFNEQFF. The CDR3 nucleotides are TGTGCCAGCAGCCAAGGGAGGGGGCCCTTCAATGAGCAGTTCTTC.

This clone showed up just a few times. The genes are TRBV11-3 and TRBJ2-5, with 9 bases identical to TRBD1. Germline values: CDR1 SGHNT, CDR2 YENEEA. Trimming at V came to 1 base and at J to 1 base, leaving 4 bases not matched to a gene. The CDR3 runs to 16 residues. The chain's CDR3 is CASSLGTGDSQETQYF. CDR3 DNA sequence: TGTGCCAGCAGCTTAGGGACAGGGGATAGCCAAGAGACCCAGTACTTC.

As DNA, the CDR3 is TGTGCCAGCAGTGAATCTCGGGACAACGAGCAGTACTTC. It codes for CASSESRDNEQYF. The V and J genes are TRBV25-1 and TRBJ2-5; TRBD1 might be the D (6 bases). The DNA end lines up better with TRBJ2-7; the J call may be wrong. CDR3 size: 13 residues. Germline V lookup: CDR1 MGHDK, CDR2 SYGVNS.

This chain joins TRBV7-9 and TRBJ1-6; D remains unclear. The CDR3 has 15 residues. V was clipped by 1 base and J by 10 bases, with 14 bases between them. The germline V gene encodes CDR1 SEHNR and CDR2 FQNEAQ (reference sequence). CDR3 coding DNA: TGTGCCAGCAGCTTAGAATGGGGAGGAGGCTCACCCCTCCACTTT. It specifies CASSLEWGGGSPLHF.

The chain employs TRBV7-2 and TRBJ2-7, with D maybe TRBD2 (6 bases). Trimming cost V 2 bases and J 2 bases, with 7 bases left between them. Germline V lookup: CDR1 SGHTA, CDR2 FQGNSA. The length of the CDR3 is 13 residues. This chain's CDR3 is CASSLWGAYEQYF. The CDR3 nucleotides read TGTGCCAGCAGCTTATGGGGGGCCTACGAGCAGTACTTC.

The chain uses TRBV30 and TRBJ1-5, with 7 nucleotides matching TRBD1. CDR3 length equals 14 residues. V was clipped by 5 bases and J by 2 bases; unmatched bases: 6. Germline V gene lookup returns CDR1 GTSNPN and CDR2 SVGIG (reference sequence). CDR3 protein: CAWGRQGGNQPQHF. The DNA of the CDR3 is TGTGCCTGGGGCCGACAGGGTGGCAATCAGCCCCAGCATTTT. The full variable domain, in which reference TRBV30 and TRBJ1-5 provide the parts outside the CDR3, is SQTIHQWPATLVQPVGSPLSLECTVEGTSNPNLYWYRQAAGRGLQLLFYSVGIGQISSEVPQNLSASRPQDRQFILSSKKLLLSDSGFYLCAWGRQGGNQPQHFGDGTRLSIL.

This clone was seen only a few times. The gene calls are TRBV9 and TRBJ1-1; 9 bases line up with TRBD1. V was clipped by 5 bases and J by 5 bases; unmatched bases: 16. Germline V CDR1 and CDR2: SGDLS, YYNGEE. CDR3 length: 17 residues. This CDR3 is CASSLTGGEWGGTEAFF. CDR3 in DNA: TGTGCCAGCAGTCTAACAGGGGGCGAGTGGGGGGGTACTGAAGCTTTCTTT.

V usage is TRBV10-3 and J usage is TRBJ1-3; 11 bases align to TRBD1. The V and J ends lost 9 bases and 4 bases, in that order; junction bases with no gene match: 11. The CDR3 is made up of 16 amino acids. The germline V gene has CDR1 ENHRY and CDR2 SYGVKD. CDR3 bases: TGTGCCATTCGGGACAGGGGGTACAGTGCGGGAAACACCATATATTTT. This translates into CAIRDRGYSAGNTIYF.

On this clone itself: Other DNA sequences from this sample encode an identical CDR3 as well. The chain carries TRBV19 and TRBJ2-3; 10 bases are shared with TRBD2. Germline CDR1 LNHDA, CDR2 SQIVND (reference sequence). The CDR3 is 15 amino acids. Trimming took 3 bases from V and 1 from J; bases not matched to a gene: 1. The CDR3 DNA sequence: TGTGCCAGTAGTATCCTAGCGGGAGGCACAGATACGCAGTATTTT. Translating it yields CASSILAGGTDTQYF. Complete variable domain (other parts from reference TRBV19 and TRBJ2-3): DGGITQSPKYLFRKEGQNVTLSCEQNLNHDAMYWYRQDPGQGLRLIYYSQIVNDFQKGDIAEGYSVSREKKESFPLTVTSAQKNPTAFYLCASSILAGGTDTQYFGPGTRLTVL.

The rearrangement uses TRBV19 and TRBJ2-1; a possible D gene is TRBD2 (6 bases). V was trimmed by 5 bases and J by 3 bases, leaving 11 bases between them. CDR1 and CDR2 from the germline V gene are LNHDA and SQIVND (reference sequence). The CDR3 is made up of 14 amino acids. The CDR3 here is CASSWAGIYNEQFF. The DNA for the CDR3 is TGTGCCAGTAGTTGGGCGGGGATCTACAATGAGCAGTTCTTC. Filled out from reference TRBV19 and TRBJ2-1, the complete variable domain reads DGGITQSPKYLFRKEGQNVTLSCEQNLNHDAMYWYRQDPGQGLRLIYYSQIVNDFQKGDIAEGYSVSREKKESFPLTVTSAQKNPTAFYLCASSWAGIYNEQFFGPGTRLTVL.